The rows below give T cell receptor beta chains drawn from one sample of a study of blood T cell repertoires in COVID-19. Generated by immunoSEQ multiplex PCR, the TCRdb table keeps only in-frame clones and is missing some. The table lists under 130,000 clones, over 75% of them singletons. Sequenced: peripheral blood. The receptors derive from a human donor in a cohort sampled during active or convalescent COVID-19. Each CDR3 is given with its conserved first and last residue. The D gene is left open where the match is weak. Size values are once, few and many counts, or a class for expanded clones, and some rows have none.

V gene	J gene	D gene	clone size	CDR3 DNA	CDR3 protein
TRBV6-1	TRBJ2-6	.	.	TGTGCCAGCAGTGAGATCCTAGGATCTGGGGCCAACGTCCTGACTTTC	CASSEILGSGANVLTF
TRBV27	TRBJ2-2	.	.	TGTGCCAGCAGCTTGACAGGAGCAAACACCGGGGAGCTGTTTTTT	CASSLTGANTGELFF
TRBV19	TRBJ1-2	.	few	TGTGCCAGTACTTCCGGGCAGGGGATCTATGGCTACACCTTC	CASTSGQGIYGYTF
TRBV7-2	TRBJ2-2	TRBD2	.	TGTGCCAGCGCCGGGCTAGCGGTTACCGGGGAGCTGTTTTTT	CASAGLAVTGELFF
TRBV27	TRBJ1-3	.	.	TGTGCCAGCAGCAAGGAGCCCCCAGGGGCGGGAAACACCATATATTTT	CASSKEPPGAGNTIYF
TRBV6-5	TRBJ2-5	TRBD2	once	TGTGCCAGCAGAGCATCTAGCGGGGCCGAAGAGACCCAGTACTTC	CASRASSGAEETQYF
TRBV29-1	TRBJ2-1	TRBD1	.	TGCAGCGGGACAGGGAACAATGAGCAGTTCTTC	CSGTGNNEQFF
TRBV7-2	TRBJ1-3	.	.	TGTGCCAGCAGCTTAGCTTGGGGCGAGGGAAACACCATATATTTT	CASSLAWGEGNTIYF
TRBV10-2	TRBJ2-2	TRBD2	.	TGCGCCAGCAGTGAGGTTTCTAGCGGGGCCACCGGGGAGCTGTTTTTT	CASSEVSSGATGELFF
TRBV6-5	TRBJ1-1	.	.	TGTGCCAGGTCTAGGGGTACTGAAGCTTTCTTT	CARSRGTEAFF
TRBV7-3	TRBJ2-7	TRBD1	.	TGTGCCAGCAGCTTATCCGGGACAGGGAGAGGCGAGCAGTACTTC	CASSLSGTGRGEQYF
TRBV19	TRBJ1-2	.	few	TGTGCCAGTAGTATAACCGGGAACTATGGCTACACCTTC	CASSITGNYGYTF
TRBV25-1	TRBJ2-7	.	.	TGTGCCAGCAGGCGTACGGGTACCTACGAGCAGTACTTC	CASRRTGTYEQYF
TRBV18	TRBJ2-7	.	.	TGTGCCAGCTCACCCGCCGGGACCTACGAGCAGTACTTC	CASSPAGTYEQYF
TRBV30	TRBJ1-4	.	.	TGTGCCTGGAGGATACAGGGCGGTGAAAAACTGTTTTTT	CAWRIQGGEKLFF
TRBV12-2	TRBJ2-7	.	.	TGTGCAAGTCGCTTTGGCCGGCGGTACGAGCAGTACTTC	CASRFGRRYEQYF
TRBV29-1	TRBJ2-7	.	.	TGCAGCGTCCAACAGGGTTGGGGAAGCTCCTACGAGCAGTACTTC	CSVQQGWGSSYEQYF
TRBV11-3	TRBJ1-1	.	few	TGTGCCAGCAGCTTAGTTGAGGGCACTGAAGCTTTCTTT	CASSLVEGTEAFF
TRBV7-9	TRBJ2-7	.	.	TGTGCCAGCAGCTTAAGTAGCGCCTCCAACGAGCAGTACTTC	CASSLSSASNEQYF
TRBV5-6	TRBJ1-2	.	few	TGTGCCAGCAGCATTCAGGGGATAAGAGTGGGTGGCTACACCTTC	CASSIQGIRVGGYTF
TRBV7-2	TRBJ1-2	.	.	TGTGCCAGCAGCTTAGCGGGGCAGAGCTATGGCTACACCTTC	CASSLAGQSYGYTF
TRBV27	TRBJ2-1	.	.	TGTGCCAGCAGTTTTGGGGGCAGGGCCTACAATGAGCAGTTCTTC	CASSFGGRAYNEQFF
TRBV2	TRBJ2-7	.	.	TGTGCCAGCAGTGAGCAGATATACGAGCAGTACTTC	CASSEQIYEQYF
TRBV5-6	TRBJ2-1	.	.	TGTGCCAGCAGCCACCCACAGGGATTCCGTGAGCAGTTCTTC	CASSHPQGFREQFF
TRBV6-5	TRBJ1-2	TRBD1	.	TGTGCCAGCCTGGGGGGGACAGGCTCTTTCTATGGCTACACCTTC	CASLGGTGSFYGYTF
TRBV7-2	TRBJ1-3	.	once	TGTGCCAGCAGCTTAGTTGGGCCAGCAAGTTGGAGGAACACCATATATTTT	CASSLVGPASWRNTIYF
TRBV9	TRBJ1-6	TRBD1	once	TGTGCCAGCAGCGTAAGAGGGGGCGCAAATTCACCCCTCCACTTT	CASSVRGGANSPLHF
TRBV27	TRBJ1-1	TRBD1	.	TGTGCCAGCACCACTGGGACAGGGAGCGCTGAAGCTTTCTTT	CASTTGTGSAEAFF
TRBV12-3/TRBV12-4	TRBJ2-1	TRBD1	.	TGTGCCAGCAACCCCACAGGGGTACGTGAGCAGTTCTTC	CASNPTGVREQFF
TRBV7-2	TRBJ1-5	.	.	TGTGCCAGCAGTCTCCAGGGCTCGCTCGATCAGCCCCAGCATTTT	CASSLQGSLDQPQHF
TRBV5-4	TRBJ2-7	TRBD1	.	TGTGCCAGCAGCCTGGACAGGGGTGAGCAGTACTTC	CASSLDRGEQYF
TRBV2	TRBJ2-5	.	.	TGTGCCAGCAGGTACAGGGTTGGCTTTGAGACCCAGTACTTC	CASRYRVGFETQYF
TRBV7-2	TRBJ1-6	.	.	TGTGCCAGCAGCTTACCACAGGGTAGGAATTCACCCCTCCACTTT	CASSLPQGRNSPLHF
TRBV4-3	TRBJ2-7	.	few	TGCGCCAGCAGCCAAGATACAGGGAGCTCCTACGAGCAGTACTTC	CASSQDTGSSYEQYF
TRBV5-1	TRBJ2-3	.	.	TGCGCCAGCAGCCTTTCGGGATGGACAGATACGCAGTATTTT	CASSLSGWTDTQYF
TRBV2	TRBJ2-3	.	.	TGTGCCAGCAGTGTCTTCGGCGGAGGGGCAGATACGCAGTATTTT	CASSVFGGGADTQYF
TRBV3-1/TRBV3-2	TRBJ1-1	.	.	TGTGCCAGCAGCCAGGGCTTGAGCACTGAAGCTTTCTTT	CASSQGLSTEAFF
TRBV11-3	TRBJ2-3	TRBD2	once	TGTGCCAGCAGCCCTAGCGGGGGAACAGATACGCAGTATTTT	CASSPSGGTDTQYF
TRBV7-2	TRBJ2-7	.	.	TGTGCCAGCTCGATGGGAGACCGAGGCGAGCAGTACTTC	CASSMGDRGEQYF
TRBV5-6	TRBJ1-4	TRBD1	.	TGTGCCAGCAGCCAACAGGGGGGCCTTAATGAAAAACTGTTTTTT	CASSQQGGLNEKLFF
TRBV7-3	TRBJ1-1	.	.	TGTGCCAGCAGCGCGGATAGGAACACTGAAGCTTTCTTT	CASSADRNTEAFF
TRBV19	TRBJ1-1	TRBD1	.	TGTGCCAGTAGTCGAGGACAGGCTTTGAGGGGCACTGAAGCTTTCTTT	CASSRGQALRGTEAFF
TRBV2	TRBJ1-2	.	.	TGTGCCAGCAGCGACAGGAATACCTTCTATGGCTACACCTTC	CASSDRNTFYGYTF
TRBV25-1	TRBJ1-2	TRBD1	.	TGTGCCAGCAGTGAAGAGTCCAGGGGGGCCTATGGCTACACCTTC	CASSEESRGAYGYTF
TRBV6-6	TRBJ2-2	.	once	TGTGCCAGCACAAGGGGGGGTTCAAACGGCGGGGAGCTGTTTTTT	CASTRGGSNGGELFF
TRBV11-3	TRBJ2-1	.	.	TGTGCCAGCAGCTCGAGCGGAATCTCCTACAATGAGCAGTTCTTC	CASSSSGISYNEQFF
TRBV5-4	TRBJ1-4	TRBD1	.	TGTGCCAGCAGCTTGGGTGGGACAGGGAATGAAAAACTGTTTTTT	CASSLGGTGNEKLFF
TRBV6-5	TRBJ1-1	.	.	TGTGCCAGCAGTTACCAGGAGGAGACTGAAGCTTTCTTT	CASSYQEETEAFF
TRBV4-1	TRBJ1-1	TRBD1	few	TGCGCCAGCAGCTACGAGACAGGGACTGAAGCTTTCTTT	CASSYETGTEAFF
TRBV10-3	TRBJ1-5	.	.	TGTGCCATCGGGGGGACCGCTGGAGACAATCAGCCCCAGCATTTT	CAIGGTAGDNQPQHF
TRBV24-1	TRBJ2-1	.	once	TGTGCCACCAGTGACAATAAACTCGCGAACGAGCAGTTCTTC	CATSDNKLANEQFF
TRBV7-3	TRBJ2-6	TRBD2	.	TGTGCCAGCAGCGCGGGGGTTCCCCTCTCTGGGGCCAACGTCCTGACTTTC	CASSAGVPLSGANVLTF
TRBV4-1	TRBJ2-7	TRBD1	.	TGCGCCAGCAGCCCTCGGGACAGGGAGTTACCCTACGAGCAGTACTTC	CASSPRDRELPYEQYF
TRBV5-1	TRBJ2-5	.	once	TGCGCCAGCAGCCCGGACGGGGGTGGGTACCAAGAGACCCAGTACTTC	CASSPDGGGYQETQYF
TRBV5-6	TRBJ1-5	.	few	TGTGCCAGCAGCCTATATCCTCCGGGACACATCCATCAGCCCCAGCATTTT	CASSLYPPGHIHQPQHF